These T cell receptor beta chains were read from a single sample in a study of radiotherapy plus CTLA-4 blockade in lung cancer. Profiling relied on immunoSEQ multiplex PCR, and the TCRdb table lists in-frame clones only, not all of them. Of 45,000 or so clones in the sample, 55% to 80% were seen once. The sequenced sample was peripheral blood, obtained from a patient treated with radiotherapy plus ipilimumab. The receptor source for this set is a human donor with non-small cell lung cancer who had a complete response to radiotherapy plus ipilimumab. Each CDR3 is given with its conserved first and last residue. D genes are given only for firm matches. Clone size is given for some rows only: seen once, a few or many times, or a class if the clone is expanded.

v_call	j_call	clone_size	d_call	cdr3_nt	cdr3_aa
TRBV6-5	TRBJ2-7	NA	TRBD1	TGTGCCAGCAGACGCTCAGGGGGCACCGAGCAGTACTTC	CASRRSGGTEQYF
TRBV7-3	TRBJ1-1	few	TRBD1	TGTGCCAGCAGCGGACAGGGTACTGAAGCTTTCTTT	CASSGQGTEAFF
TRBV30	TRBJ2-1	few	TRBD2	TGTGCCTGGAGCGCCGCTAGCGGGAGTTACAATGAGCAGTTCTTC	CAWSAASGSYNEQFF
TRBV5-1	TRBJ1-5	NA	NA	TGCGCCAGCAGCTTGATGCCGGATAGCGATCAGCCCCAGCATTTT	CASSLMPDSDQPQHF
TRBV2	TRBJ2-4	NA	NA	TGTGCCAGCAGCCCGACGGGAAAACGGGACATTCAGTACTTC	CASSPTGKRDIQYF
TRBV7-9	TRBJ2-5	NA	TRBD2	TGTGCCAGCAGCTCCGGGACTAGCGGGGGGCGGGGAGAGACCCAGTACTTC	CASSSGTSGGRGETQYF
TRBV29-1	TRBJ2-5	NA	NA	TGCAGCGTAGGGGGGGGTAAGGAGACCCAGTACTTC	CSVGGGKETQYF
TRBV28	TRBJ1-5	NA	NA	TGTGCCAGCAGTGTAGGGGGTCGGAATCAGCCCCAGCATTTT	CASSVGGRNQPQHF
TRBV5-1	TRBJ1-1	NA	NA	TGCGCCAGCACAGGAAACACTGAAGCTTTCTTT	CASTGNTEAFF
TRBV5-1	TRBJ1-4	few	NA	TGCGCCAGCAGCTTCGCGGGGTTTGGTGAAAAACTGTTTTTT	CASSFAGFGEKLFF
TRBV13	TRBJ2-7	NA	NA	TGTGCCAGCAGCTTAGGTTACAACCTTGGCTACGAGCAGTACTTC	CASSLGYNLGYEQYF
TRBV4-2	TRBJ1-2	NA	TRBD1	TGTGCCAGCAGCCAAGCCCCCGGGACAGGGGGAAACTATGGCTACACCTTC	CASSQAPGTGGNYGYTF
TRBV30	TRBJ1-5	NA	TRBD1	TGTGCCTGGAGTCTAGGGGGCCATCAGCCCCAGCATTTT	CAWSLGGHQPQHF
TRBV4-3	TRBJ1-2	NA	NA	TGCGCCAGCAGCCCGGGGGGAGGGCGATACTATGGCTACACCTTC	CASSPGGGRYYGYTF
TRBV7-2	TRBJ1-1	NA	TRBD1	TGTGCCAGCAGCTCACGGAGACAGGGAAACACTGAAGCTTTCTTT	CASSSRRQGNTEAFF
TRBV11-2	TRBJ2-7	NA	NA	TGTGCCAGCAGCTTGTCCTTCCCAGAATCTTATTACTACGAGCAGTACTTC	CASSLSFPESYYYEQYF
TRBV15	TRBJ2-7	NA	NA	TGTGCCACCAGCAGAGTTCCCTACGATATCGAGCAGTACTTC	CATSRVPYDIEQYF
TRBV6-1	TRBJ2-3	NA	NA	TGTGCCAGCAGTGTGGAGGGTTGGGGCACAGATACGCAGTATTTT	CASSVEGWGTDTQYF
TRBV19	TRBJ1-5	NA	TRBD1	TGTGCCAGTACCACGCGACAGGGGAGTCAGCCCCAGCATTTT	CASTTRQGSQPQHF
TRBV25-1	TRBJ2-2	NA	NA	TGTGCCAGCGTCCCTGACATCGGCACCGGGGAGCTGTTTTTT	CASVPDIGTGELFF
TRBV18	TRBJ1-2	NA	TRBD1	TGTGCCAGCTCACCTCTGGACAGGGCTGGATATGGCTACACCTTC	CASSPLDRAGYGYTF
TRBV2	TRBJ2-3	NA	NA	TGTGCCAGCAGTTTCCAGTACACAGATACGCAGTATTTT	CASSFQYTDTQYF